This TCR beta chain was sequenced during a study of blood T cell repertoires in COVID-19. This clone occurred once. CDR1 KGHSH and CDR2 LQKENI come from the germline V gene. The CDR3 contains 14 residues. V gave up 6 bases and J gave up 1 base, with 10 bases separating them. The assay was immunoSEQ multiplex PCR, and TCRdb's table has in-frame clones only and misses some. The sample consists of about 140,000 clones, just under 80% of them appearing once. The chain combines TRBV18 with TRBJ2-4; D call uncertain. Material for sequencing was peripheral blood. The receptor comes from a woman aged 55-70 years with acute or convalescent COVID-19. The CDR3 loop is CASSRFAAKNIQYF. The CDR3 coding sequence is TGTGCCAGCTCGAGATTTGCGGCCAAAAACATTCAGTACTTC.